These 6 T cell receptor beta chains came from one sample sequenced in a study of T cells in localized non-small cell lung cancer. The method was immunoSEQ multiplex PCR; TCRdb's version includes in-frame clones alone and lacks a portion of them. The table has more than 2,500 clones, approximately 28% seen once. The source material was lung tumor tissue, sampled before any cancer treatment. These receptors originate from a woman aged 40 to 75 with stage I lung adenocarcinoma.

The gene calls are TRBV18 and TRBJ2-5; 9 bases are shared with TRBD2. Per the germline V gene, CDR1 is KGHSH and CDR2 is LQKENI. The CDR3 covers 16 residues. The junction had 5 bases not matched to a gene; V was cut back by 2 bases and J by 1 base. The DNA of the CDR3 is TGTGCCAGCTCACCAATAGCGGGAGACGCCCAAGAGACCCAGTACTTC. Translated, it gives CASSPIAGDAQETQYF.

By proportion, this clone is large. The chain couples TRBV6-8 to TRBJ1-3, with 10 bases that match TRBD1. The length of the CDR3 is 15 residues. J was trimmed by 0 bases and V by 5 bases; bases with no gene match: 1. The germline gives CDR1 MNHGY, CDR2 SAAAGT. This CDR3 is CASSGDRGSGNTIYF. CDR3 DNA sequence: TGTGCCAGCAGTGGGGACAGGGGCTCTGGAAACACCATATATTTT.

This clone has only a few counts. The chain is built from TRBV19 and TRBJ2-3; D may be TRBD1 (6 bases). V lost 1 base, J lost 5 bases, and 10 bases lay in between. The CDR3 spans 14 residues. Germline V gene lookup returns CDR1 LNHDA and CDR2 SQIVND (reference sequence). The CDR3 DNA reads TGTGCCAGTAGTATAGCAGGGGTAGGAGATACGCAGTATTTT. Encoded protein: CASSIAGVGDTQYF. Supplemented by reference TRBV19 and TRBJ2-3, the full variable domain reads DGGITQSPKYLFRKEGQNVTLSCEQNLNHDAMYWYRQDPGQGLRLIYYSQIVNDFQKGDIAEGYSVSREKKESFPLTVTSAQKNPTAFYLCASSIAGVGDTQYFGPGTRLTVL.

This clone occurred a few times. The CDR3 coding sequence is TGTGCCAGCAGCTTAGATAGCGGGATCACCGGGGAGCTGTTTTTT. It encodes CASSLDSGITGELFF. V and J are TRBV7-7 and TRBJ2-2; 8 bases line up with TRBD2. This CDR3 has 15 residues. The V and J ends lost 1 base and 4 bases, in that order; junction bases with no gene match: 2. Germline loops: CDR1 SSHAT, CDR2 FNYEAQ (reference sequence).

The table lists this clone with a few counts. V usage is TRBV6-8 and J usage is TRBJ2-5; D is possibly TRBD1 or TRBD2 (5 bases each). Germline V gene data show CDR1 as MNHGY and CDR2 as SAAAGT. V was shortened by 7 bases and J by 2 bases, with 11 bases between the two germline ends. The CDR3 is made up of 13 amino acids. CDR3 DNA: TGTGCCAGCAAGATGGGACCTCAAGAGACCCAGTACTTC. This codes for CASKMGPQETQYF.

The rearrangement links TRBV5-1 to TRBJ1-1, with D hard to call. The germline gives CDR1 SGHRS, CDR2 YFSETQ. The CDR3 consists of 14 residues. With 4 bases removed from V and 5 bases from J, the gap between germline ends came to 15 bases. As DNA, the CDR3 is TGCGCCAGCAGCCCGGGCACCCCTGGAACTGAAGCTTTCTTT. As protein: CASSPGTPGTEAFF. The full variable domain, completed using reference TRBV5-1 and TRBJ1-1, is KAGVTQTPRYLIKTRGQQVTLSCSPISGHRSVSWYQQTPGQGLQFLFEYFSETQRNKGNFPGRFSGRQFSNSRSEMNVSTLELGDSALYLCASSPGTPGTEAFFGQGTRLTVV.